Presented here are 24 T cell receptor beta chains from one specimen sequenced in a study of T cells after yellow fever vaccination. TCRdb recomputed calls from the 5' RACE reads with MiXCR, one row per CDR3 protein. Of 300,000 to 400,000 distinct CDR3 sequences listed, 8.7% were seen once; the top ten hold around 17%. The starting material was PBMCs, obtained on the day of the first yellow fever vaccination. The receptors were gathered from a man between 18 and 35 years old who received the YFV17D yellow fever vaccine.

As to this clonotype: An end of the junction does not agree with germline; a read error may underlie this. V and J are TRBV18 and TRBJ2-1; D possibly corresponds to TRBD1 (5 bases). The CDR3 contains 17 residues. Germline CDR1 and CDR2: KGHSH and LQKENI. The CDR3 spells CARSPTLLGALDNEQFF. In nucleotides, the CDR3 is TGTGCCAGGTCACCGACTTTATTAGGGGCATTGGACAATGAGCAGTTCTTC.

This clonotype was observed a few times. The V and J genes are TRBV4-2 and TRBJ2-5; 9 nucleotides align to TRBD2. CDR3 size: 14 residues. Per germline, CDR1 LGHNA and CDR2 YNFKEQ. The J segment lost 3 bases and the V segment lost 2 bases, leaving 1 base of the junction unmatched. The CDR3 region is CASSQPSGEETQYF. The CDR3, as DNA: TGTGCCAGCAGCCAACCTAGCGGGGAAGAGACCCAGTACTTC.

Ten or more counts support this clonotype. The CDR3 nucleotides are TGCAGTGCTAGAGATGGCGGGAACACAGATACGCAGTATTTT. This sequence encodes CSARDGGNTDTQYF. This chain links TRBV20-1 with TRBJ2-3; TRBD2 might be the D (6 bases). V lost 0 bases and J 2 bases, leaving 9 bases between the germline ends. CDR3 size: 14 residues. In germline, CDR1 is DFQATT, CDR2 SNEGSKA (reference sequence).

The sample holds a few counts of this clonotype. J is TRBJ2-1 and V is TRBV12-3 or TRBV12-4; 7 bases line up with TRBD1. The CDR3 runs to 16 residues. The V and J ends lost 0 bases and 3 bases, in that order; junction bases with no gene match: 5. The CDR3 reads CASSLARQGLYNEQFF. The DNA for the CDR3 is TGTGCCAGCAGTTTAGCCCGACAGGGCCTCTACAATGAGCAGTTCTTC.

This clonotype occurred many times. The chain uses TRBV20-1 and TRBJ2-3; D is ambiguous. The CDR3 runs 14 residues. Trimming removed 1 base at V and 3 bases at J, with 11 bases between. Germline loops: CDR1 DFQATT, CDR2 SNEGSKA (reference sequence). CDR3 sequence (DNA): TGCAGTGCTAGAGCTCCCTCCAGAACAGATACGCAGTATTTT. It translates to CSARAPSRTDTQYF.

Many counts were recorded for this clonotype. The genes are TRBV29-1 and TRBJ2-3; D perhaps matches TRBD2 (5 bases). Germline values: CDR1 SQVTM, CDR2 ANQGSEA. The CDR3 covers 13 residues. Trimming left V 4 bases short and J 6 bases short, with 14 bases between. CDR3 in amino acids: CSVGGRASDTQYF. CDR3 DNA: TGCAGCGTTGGCGGGCGGGCTTCCGATACGCAGTATTTT.

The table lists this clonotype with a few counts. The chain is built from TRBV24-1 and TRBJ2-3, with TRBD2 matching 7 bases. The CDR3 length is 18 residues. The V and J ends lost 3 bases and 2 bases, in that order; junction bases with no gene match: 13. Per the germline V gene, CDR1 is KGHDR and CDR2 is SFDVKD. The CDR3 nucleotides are TGTGCCACCAGTGATCCTCGGGCCAGGGAGGGACTCACAGATACGCAGTATTTT. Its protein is CATSDPRAREGLTDTQYF.

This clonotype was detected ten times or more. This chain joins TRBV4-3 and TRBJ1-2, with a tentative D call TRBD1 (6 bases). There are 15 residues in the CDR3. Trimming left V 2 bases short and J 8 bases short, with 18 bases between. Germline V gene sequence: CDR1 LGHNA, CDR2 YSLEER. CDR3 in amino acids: CASSQLLQGTGGYTF. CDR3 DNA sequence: TGCGCCAGCAGCCAACTCCTCCAGGGGACGGGCGGCTACACCTTC.

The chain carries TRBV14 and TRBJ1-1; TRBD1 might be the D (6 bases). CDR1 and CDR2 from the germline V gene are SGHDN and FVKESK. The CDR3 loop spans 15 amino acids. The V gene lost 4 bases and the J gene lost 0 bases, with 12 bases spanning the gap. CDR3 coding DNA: TGTGCCAGCAGCCCGTTAGGACAGCTGAACACTGAAGCTTTCTTT. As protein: CASSPLGQLNTEAFF.

CDR3 protein: CASSLSVIRFNEQFF. The DNA of the CDR3 is TGTGCCAGCAGCTTATCAGTTATACGCTTCAATGAGCAGTTCTTC. This sequence joins TRBV7-2 and TRBJ2-1; D gene ambiguous. This CDR3 comprises 15 residues. Between the trimmed V and J ends, which lost 2 bases and 6 bases, there was a span of 14 bases. Germline values: CDR1 SGHTA, CDR2 FQGNSA.

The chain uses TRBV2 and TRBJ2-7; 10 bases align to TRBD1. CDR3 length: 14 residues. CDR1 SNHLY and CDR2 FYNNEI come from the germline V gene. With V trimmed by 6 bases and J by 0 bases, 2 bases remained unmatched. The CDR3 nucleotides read TGTGCCAGCAGGGACAGGGGGAGCTCCTACGAGCAGTACTTC. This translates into CASRDRGSSYEQYF.

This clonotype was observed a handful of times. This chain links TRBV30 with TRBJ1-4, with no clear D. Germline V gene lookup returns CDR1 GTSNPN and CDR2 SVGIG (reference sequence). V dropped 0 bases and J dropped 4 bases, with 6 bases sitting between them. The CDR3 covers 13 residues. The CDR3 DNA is TGTGCCTGGAGTGTTCTCGGTAATGAAAAACTGTTTTTT. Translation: CAWSVLGNEKLFF.

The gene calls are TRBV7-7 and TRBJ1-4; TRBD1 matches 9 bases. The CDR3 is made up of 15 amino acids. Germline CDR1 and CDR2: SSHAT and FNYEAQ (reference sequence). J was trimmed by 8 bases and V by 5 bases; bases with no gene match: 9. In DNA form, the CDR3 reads TGTGCCAGCAGCGGTCCGGGACAGGGACGAGAAAAACTGTTTTTT. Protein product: CASSGPGQGREKLFF.

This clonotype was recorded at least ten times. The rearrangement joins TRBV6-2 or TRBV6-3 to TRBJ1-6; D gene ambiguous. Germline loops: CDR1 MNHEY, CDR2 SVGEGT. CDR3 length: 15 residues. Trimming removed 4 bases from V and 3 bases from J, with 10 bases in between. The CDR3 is CASSSEGFYNSPLHF. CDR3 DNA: TGTGCCAGCAGTTCGGAAGGATTCTATAATTCACCCCTCCACTTT.

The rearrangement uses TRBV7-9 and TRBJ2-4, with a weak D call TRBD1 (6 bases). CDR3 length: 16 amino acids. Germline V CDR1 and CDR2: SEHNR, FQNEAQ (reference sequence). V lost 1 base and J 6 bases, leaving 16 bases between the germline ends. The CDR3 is CASSLVNPGAGNIQYF. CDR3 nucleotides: TGTGCCAGCAGCTTAGTAAACCCAGGGGCGGGAAACATTCAGTACTTC.

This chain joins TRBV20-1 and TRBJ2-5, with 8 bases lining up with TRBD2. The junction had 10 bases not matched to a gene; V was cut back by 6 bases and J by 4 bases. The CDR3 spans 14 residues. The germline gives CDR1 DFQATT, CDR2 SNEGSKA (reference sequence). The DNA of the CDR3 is TGCAGTGCCCGGGGGGGGCCGGTAGTAGAGACCCAGTACTTC. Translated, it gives CSARGGPVVETQYF.

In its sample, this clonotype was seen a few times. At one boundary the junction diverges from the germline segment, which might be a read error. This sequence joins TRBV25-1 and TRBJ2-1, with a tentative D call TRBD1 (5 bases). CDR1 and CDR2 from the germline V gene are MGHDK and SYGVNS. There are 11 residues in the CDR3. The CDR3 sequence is CASCSGKSYPF. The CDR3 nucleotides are TGTGCCAGTTGCTCAGGGAAGTCCTATCCCTTC.

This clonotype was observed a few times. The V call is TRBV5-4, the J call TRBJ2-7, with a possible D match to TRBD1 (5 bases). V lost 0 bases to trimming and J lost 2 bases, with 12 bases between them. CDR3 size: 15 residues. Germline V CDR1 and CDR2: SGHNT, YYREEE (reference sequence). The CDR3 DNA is TGTGCCAGCAGCTTGGGGGGCAGGTTACCCTACGAGCAGTACTTC. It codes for CASSLGGRLPYEQYF. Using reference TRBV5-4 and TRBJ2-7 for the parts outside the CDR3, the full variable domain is ETGVTQSPTHLIKTRGQQVTLRCSSQSGHNTVSWYQQALGQGPQFIFQYYREEENGRGNFPPRFSGLQFPNYSSELNVNALELDDSALYLCASSLGGRLPYEQYFGPGTRLTVT.

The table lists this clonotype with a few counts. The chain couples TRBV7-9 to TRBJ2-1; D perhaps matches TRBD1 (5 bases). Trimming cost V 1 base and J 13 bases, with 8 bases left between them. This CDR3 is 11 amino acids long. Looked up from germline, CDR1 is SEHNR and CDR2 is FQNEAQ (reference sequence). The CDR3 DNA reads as TGTGCCAGCAGCTTAGGGACAAGACAGTTCTTC. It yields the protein CASSLGTRQFF.

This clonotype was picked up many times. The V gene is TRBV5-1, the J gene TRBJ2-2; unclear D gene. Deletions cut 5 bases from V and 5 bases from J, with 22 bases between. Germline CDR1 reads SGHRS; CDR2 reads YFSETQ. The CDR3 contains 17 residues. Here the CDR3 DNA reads TGCGCCAGCAGACCGAGCTCGAACATGAAGGGTACCGGGGAGCTGTTTTTT. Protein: CASRPSSNMKGTGELFF.

CDR3 in amino acids: CASSLGIRRFLTDEQFF. The CDR3, as DNA: TGTGCCAGCAGTTTAGGCATTAGGAGGTTTTTGACGGATGAGCAGTTCTTC. The chain combines TRBV12-3 or TRBV12-4 with TRBJ2-1, with D maybe TRBD2 (5 bases). V lost 1 base and J 8 bases, leaving 21 bases between the germline ends. There are 17 residues in the CDR3.

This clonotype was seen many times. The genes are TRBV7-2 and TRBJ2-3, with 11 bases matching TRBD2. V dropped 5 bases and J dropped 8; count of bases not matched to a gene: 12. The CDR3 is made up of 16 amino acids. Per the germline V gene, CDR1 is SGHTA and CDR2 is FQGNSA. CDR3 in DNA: TGTGCCAGCAGCCATCTTAGCGGGGGGGCTATCGGTACGCAGTATTTT. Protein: CASSHLSGGAIGTQYF.

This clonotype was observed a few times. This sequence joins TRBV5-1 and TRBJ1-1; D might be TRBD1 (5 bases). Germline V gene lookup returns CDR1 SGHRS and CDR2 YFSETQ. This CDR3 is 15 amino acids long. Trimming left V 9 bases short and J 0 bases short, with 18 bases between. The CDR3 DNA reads TGCGCCACCTCAGACGGGGGAAGGATGAACACTGAAGCTTTCTTT. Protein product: CATSDGGRMNTEAFF.

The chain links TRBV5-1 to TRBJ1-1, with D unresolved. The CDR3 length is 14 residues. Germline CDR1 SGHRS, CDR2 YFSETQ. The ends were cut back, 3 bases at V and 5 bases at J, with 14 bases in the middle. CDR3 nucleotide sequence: TGCGCCAGCAGCTCCCGGGCCGGCGAGACTGAAGCTTTCTTT. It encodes CASSSRAGETEAFF. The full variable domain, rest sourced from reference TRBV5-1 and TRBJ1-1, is KAGVTQTPRYLIKTRGQQVTLSCSPISGHRSVSWYQQTPGQGLQFLFEYFSETQRNKGNFPGRFSGRQFSNSRSEMNVSTLELGDSALYLCASSSRAGETEAFFGQGTRLTVV.